This T cell receptor beta chain was recovered during a study of radiotherapy plus CTLA-4 blockade in lung cancer. Study-wide background: Disease control reached approximately 31%, with objective responses in over 15%.

TCRdb keeps only in-frame clones here, not all; method: immunoSEQ multiplex PCR. The sample yields 80,000 or so clones, approximately 80% seen once. The ends were cut back, 0 bases at V and 3 bases at J, with 6 bases in the middle. Per germline, CDR1 SGHNT and CDR2 YYREEE (reference sequence). This CDR3 is 14 amino acids long. The clonotype was recovered from a human donor with non-small cell lung cancer who had stable disease on radiotherapy plus ipilimumab. The source material was peripheral blood, sampled from a patient treated with radiotherapy plus ipilimumab. The chain recombines TRBV5-4 with TRBJ2-2, with a possible D match to TRBD1 (5 bases). CDR3 amino acids: CASSLGQYTGELFF. The CDR3 region has the DNA TGTGCCAGCAGCTTGGGACAGTACACCGGGGAGCTGTTTTTT. The full variable domain, in which reference TRBV5-4 and TRBJ2-2 provide the parts outside the CDR3, is ETGVTQSPTHLIKTRGQQVTLRCSSQSGHNTVSWYQQALGQGPQFIFQYYREEENGRGNFPPRFSGLQFPNYSSELNVNALELDDSALYLCASSLGQYTGELFFGEGSRLTVL.